This TCR beta chain derives from a study of blood T cell repertoires in COVID-19 (dated by TCRdb to the early 2020s). For context, the study as a whole: Recovered participants in ImmuneRACE Cohort 3 were defined by two consecutive negative NP/OP PCR tests, clearance by a healthcare professional, or resolution of symptoms. The repertoires were made available in a free public database intended to serve as a resource for research on the immune response to SARS-CoV-2. Nearly every sample came with metadata listing a de-identified subject ID, COVID-19 status, age in years and sex. The samples were drawn from two sources: the first 160 participants of the ongoing ImmuneRACE study, and fewer than 1,500 subjects contributed by 6 global collaborators. Samples covering the acute and convalescent phases of COVID-19 were provided by collaborators in the United States, Italy and Spain. The prospective study material was composed of cDNA or gDNA derived from T cells, B-cell-depleted T cells, or PBMCs. Where HLA class I and class II types were available, the types were taken from metadata supplied by the sample provider, not from assay-based typing. Subjects who had been exposed to COVID-19, were actively infected with it, or had recovered from it provided the deeply sampled blood TCRbeta repertoires that made up the dataset.

Enrolling through a virtual design, the prospective study's participants ranged in age from about 18 to 89 years and lived across 24 United States geographic areas. Cohort assignment in the prospective study relied on participant-reported clinical history from a screening survey and a study questionnaire. In the prospective study, mobile phlebotomists collected whole blood, serum and a nasopharyngeal or oropharyngeal swab from each participant. Over a 2-month period, participants in the prospective study had the option of providing additional blood draws and questionnaires. Before DNA extraction, prospective study blood samples were shipped either frozen or at room temperature. The CDR3 holds 15 amino acids from the cysteine to the phenylalanine. Only the CDR3 region is kept as DNA, spanning 45 bases read in frame from base 1. V drops 5 bases and J drops 3 bases, leaving 16 bases in between. Via the germline V gene, CDR1 is LGHNA and CDR2 YSLEER.

Results and caveats for the whole study, not just this receptor: How much clinical and demographic metadata was included differed by source and by participant, and the metadata was provided uncurated.

To note about this clone: What antigen it recognizes has not been identified. Per-nucleotide qualities are absent, and no much larger clonotype sits a single base away.

TCRbeta CDR3 regions were amplified from genomic DNA by means of the immunoSEQ Assay, a bias-controlled multiplex PCR. The source study handled its data this way. Within the assay, amplification of reference gene primers was used to estimate how many nucleated cells each sample contained. To quantify the absolute abundance of each unique TCRbeta CDR3 rearrangement, sequence reads were collapsed and filtered. For each sample, productive Simpson clonality was calculated as the square root of Simpson's diversity index across productive rearrangements. TCRdb carries this immuneACCESS record with in-frame sequences only. Its versions omit some clonotypes, under half of them owing to an unresolved V gene in the studies checked, with the rest unexplained. V and J calls and clone size are copied from that table; D and trimming were computed from the DNA. The sample contains hundreds of thousands of clones, 86% of them found a single time. Of the sample, 3.1% falls within the top ten clones.

The sequenced sample was PBMCs or T cells enriched from blood (not recorded which). The receptor comes from a woman aged 45 to 65 in a cohort exposed to, infected with or recovered from COVID-19 (not recorded which). The rearrangement combines TRBV4-3 with TRBJ1-2, with the D gene uncertain. The nucleotides are TGCGCCAGCAGCTCGAGCCCGGGAGGCGACTATGGCTACACCTTC. Its product reads: CASSSSPGGDYGYTF.